These 32 T cell receptor beta chains came from one sample sequenced in a study of T-cell memory formation after mild COVID-19. MiXCR, run by TCRdb on the 5' RACE reads, gives a single entry per CDR3 protein. The repertoire consists of about 610,000 distinct CDR3 sequences, with 15% to 20% occurring once and the leading ten covering about 8.1%. Sequenced input: PBMCs or a T cell subset sorted from them (not recorded which). These receptors came from an adult woman who had mild COVID-19 (a few samples of this study predate the infection). Cell type and time point are not known.

This clonotype was seen only a few times. The genes are TRBV10-3 and TRBJ2-7; TRBD1 matches at 9 bases. Germline CDR1 reads ENHRY; CDR2 reads SYGVKD. This CDR3 contains 14 residues. V trimming: 7 bases; J trimming: 5 bases; junction bases outside the gene matches: 9. CDR3 in amino acids: CAIKNGQGRDEQYF. The CDR3 bases are TGTGCCATCAAAAATGGACAGGGGAGGGACGAGCAGTACTTC.

There are a few counts of this clonotype. This chain uses TRBV13 with TRBJ2-1, with 8 nucleotides matching TRBD1. Germline CDR1 is PRHDT and CDR2 is FYEKMQ (reference sequence). V lost 4 bases to trimming and J lost 14 bases; unmatched junction nucleotides: 7. The CDR3 sequence is 12 residues long. The CDR3 DNA reads TGTGCCAGCAGCTCGGACAGGGCAAGGAAGTTCTTC. Translation: CASSSDRARKFF.

The chain uses TRBV9 and TRBJ1-5; D is possibly TRBD1 (6 bases). Germline V gives CDR1 SGDLS, CDR2 YYNGEE. Trimming cost V 5 bases and J 0 bases, with 15 bases left between them. The length of the CDR3 is 16 residues. Written as DNA, the CDR3 is TGTGCCAGCAGAGACGGACAGCCGTATAGCAATCAGCCCCAGCATTTT. Protein: CASRDGQPYSNQPQHF.

The rearrangement links TRBV5-1 to TRBJ1-1; no firm D call. The CDR3 extends over 13 amino acids. The V gene lost 0 bases and the J gene lost 12 bases, with 15 bases spanning the gap. CDR1 is SGHRS and CDR2 is YFSETQ in the germline V gene. Here the CDR3 reads CASSLGTDGGSFF. The CDR3 coding sequence is TGCGCCAGCAGCTTGGGGACCGACGGCGGATCTTTCTTT.

The DNA for the CDR3 is TGCGCCAGCAGCTTGGAAGCGGGAGGACACACCGGGGAGCTGTTTTTT. Translated: CASSLEAGGHTGELFF. The V call is TRBV5-1, the J call TRBJ2-2; TRBD2 matches 9 bases. Germline CDR1 reads SGHRS; CDR2 reads YFSETQ. This CDR3 comprises 16 residues. The V gene end was trimmed by 0 bases and the J gene end by 3 bases; junction bases not matched to a gene: 3.

This clonotype was recorded many times. This rearrangement joins TRBV29-1 to TRBJ2-3, with D unresolved. Per the germline V gene, CDR1 is SQVTM and CDR2 is ANQGSEA. CDR3 length equals 13 residues. Trimming shortened V by 4 bases and J by 4 bases, and 12 bases separated the two germline ends. This CDR3 reads CSVGLVGPDTQYF. The CDR3 DNA sequence: TGCAGCGTTGGCCTAGTGGGTCCAGATACGCAGTATTTT.

This clonotype appeared a few times. V is TRBV11-2 and J is TRBJ1-1; D possibly corresponds to TRBD1 (5 bases). The CDR3 extends over 14 amino acids. Germline CDR1 SGHAT, CDR2 FQNNGV. Trimming took 4 bases from V and 4 from J, leaving 13 bases between them. The CDR3 region has the DNA TGTGCCAGCAGCTCCCCGGGGGGACCCACTGAAGCTTTCTTT. It specifies CASSSPGGPTEAFF. The whole variable domain, remainder taken from reference TRBV11-2 and TRBJ1-1, is EAGVAQSPRYKIIEKRQSVAFWCNPISGHATLYWYQQILGQGPKLLIQFQNNGVVDDSQLPKDRFSAERLKGVDSTLKIQPAKLEDSAVYLCASSSPGGPTEAFFGQGTRLTVV.

V and J are TRBV6-6 and TRBJ2-3; possibly TRBD2 for D (5 bases). Per the germline V gene, CDR1 is MNHNY and CDR2 is SVGAGI (reference sequence). Deletions cut 8 bases from V and 0 bases from J, with 12 bases between. This CDR3 region has 14 residues. CDR3 in amino acids: CASSGETSTDTQYF. The CDR3 bases are TGTGCCAGCTCTGGGGAGACTAGCACAGATACGCAGTATTTT.

The rearrangement links TRBV12-3 or TRBV12-4 to TRBJ2-7; TRBD1 agrees at 12 bases. CDR3 size: 16 residues. V was pared by 7 bases and J by 5 bases, with 12 bases of the junction left unmatched. Here the CDR3 reads CASNSKPGTGGDEQYF. For the CDR3, the DNA is TGTGCCAGCAACTCTAAACCCGGGACAGGGGGCGACGAGCAGTACTTC.

This clonotype was detected only a few times. The chain carries TRBV2 and TRBJ2-3; 9 nucleotides align to TRBD2. V dropped 2 bases and J dropped 2; count of bases not matched to a gene: 5. Germline lookup yields CDR1 SNHLY and CDR2 FYNNEI. The CDR3 loop spans 16 amino acids. The CDR3: CASSEPRGGVTDTQYF. CDR3 nucleotides: TGTGCCAGCAGTGAACCGCGGGGGGGCGTCACAGATACGCAGTATTTT.

A few counts support this clonotype. The gene calls are TRBV3-1 and TRBJ1-2; D uncertain. V shed 0 bases and J shed 1 base, with 6 bases lying between them. Germline V gives CDR1 LGHDT, CDR2 YNNKEL (reference sequence). The CDR3 totals 14 residues. DNA of the CDR3: TGTGCCAGCAGCCAAGATTGGGTTAACTATGGCTACACCTTC. It encodes CASSQDWVNYGYTF.

This clonotype turned up a few times. The chain has TRBV7-9 and TRBJ2-3, with TRBD1 matching 9 bases. CDR1 is SEHNR, CDR2 FQNEAQ, per germline (reference sequence). With 2 bases clipped from V and 5 bases from J, the junction kept 14 bases outside the gene matches. The CDR3 runs 18 residues. The CDR3 region is CASSLKLMEGQGGDTQYF. CDR3 coding DNA: TGTGCCAGCAGCTTAAAGTTGATGGAGGGACAGGGTGGAGATACGCAGTATTTT.

The rearrangement links TRBV7-2 to TRBJ2-5, with D perhaps given as TRBD1 or TRBD2 (6 bases each). Trimming shortened V by 8 bases and J by 4 bases, and 11 bases separated the two germline ends. Germline-derived CDR1 and CDR2 are SGHTA and FQGNSA. This CDR3 region has 12 residues. CDR3 amino acids: CASEGGGETQYF. The CDR3 coding sequence is TGTGCCAGCGAGGGGGGAGGAGAGACCCAGTACTTC.

This clonotype occurred a few times. The gene calls are TRBV2 and TRBJ2-3; 9 nucleotides agree with TRBD2. The CDR3 has 17 residues. Germline V gives CDR1 SNHLY, CDR2 FYNNEI. After removal of 6 bases from V and 2 bases from J, the junction contained 12 bases not matched to a gene. Written as DNA, the CDR3 is TGTGCCAGCAGGAGGACCCCGGCGGGAGGGACCACAGATACGCAGTATTTT. Its protein product is CASRRTPAGGTTDTQYF.

This clonotype has only a few counts. The CDR3, as DNA: TGTGCCAGCAGCTTAGAGAACGAAAAACTGTTTTTT. Translating it yields CASSLENEKLFF. The V call is TRBV7-9, the J call TRBJ1-4; D remains unclear. Trimming shortened V by 1 base and J by 8 bases, and 5 bases separated the two germline ends. Germline lookup yields CDR1 SEHNR and CDR2 FQNEAQ (reference sequence). The CDR3 contains 12 residues.

This chain uses TRBV3-1 with TRBJ2-5; TRBD2 matches 7 bases. CDR1 is LGHDT and CDR2 is YNNKEL in the germline V gene (reference sequence). The CDR3 consists of 14 residues. V was clipped by 1 base and J by 4 bases; unmatched bases: 3. CDR3: CASSQAASGETQYF. DNA of the CDR3: TGTGCCAGCAGCCAAGCGGCTAGCGGAGAGACCCAGTACTTC.

This clonotype was seen more than once but under ten times. The V and J genes are TRBV5-1 and TRBJ2-7, with 11 bases that match TRBD2. Germline values: CDR1 SGHRS, CDR2 YFSETQ. The V gene end was trimmed by 3 bases and the J gene end by 7 bases; junction bases not matched to a gene: 12. The CDR3 spans 16 residues. The CDR3 loop reads CASSSLTSGRPQEQYF. The DNA of the CDR3 is TGCGCCAGCAGCTCTCTAACTAGCGGGAGACCCCAAGAGCAGTACTTC.

This clonotype was picked up a small number of times. This chain uses TRBV10-3 with TRBJ1-1; D is undetermined. Per germline, CDR1 ENHRY and CDR2 SYGVKD. The V end was cut by 3 bases, the J end by 3 bases, with 14 bases between. The length of the CDR3 is 15 residues. The CDR3 DNA sequence: TGTGCCATCAGTGACCGTGGGAGGAAGGACACTGAAGCTTTCTTT. Its translation: CAISDRGRKDTEAFF.

The table lists this clonotype with a few counts. The V call is TRBV4-1, the J call TRBJ1-2; weak D call: TRBD1 (6 bases). CDR1 and CDR2 (germline): MGHRA, YSYEKL. The V gene lost 0 bases and the J gene lost 4 bases, with 15 bases spanning the gap. The CDR3 loop spans 16 amino acids. This CDR3 reads CASSQDGGGLGYGYTF. CDR3 DNA: TGCGCCAGCAGCCAAGATGGAGGGGGACTGGGCTATGGCTACACCTTC.

In its sample, this clonotype was seen a few times. This rearrangement joins TRBV24-1 to TRBJ2-1; no reliable D call. This CDR3 has 13 amino acids. V dropped 5 bases and J dropped 6 bases, with 10 bases sitting between them. The germline gives CDR1 KGHDR, CDR2 SFDVKD. As DNA, the CDR3 is TGTGCCACCAGTGGTAGCCAGGTCAATGAGCAGTTCTTC. The encoded protein is CATSGSQVNEQFF.

The chain carries TRBV2 and TRBJ2-7; D might be TRBD2 (5 bases). The germline V gene has CDR1 SNHLY and CDR2 FYNNEI. V lost 7 bases, J lost 2 bases, and 15 bases lay in between. CDR3 length: 14 amino acids. This CDR3 is CASKGGLAAYEQYF. Here the CDR3 DNA reads TGTGCCAGCAAGGGTGGGCTAGCAGCCTACGAGCAGTACTTC.

The chain is built from TRBV6-2 or TRBV6-3 and TRBJ2-2, with 13 bases lining up with TRBD2. The CDR3 runs 18 residues. Germline CDR1 reads MNHEY; CDR2 reads SVGEGT. V lost 6 bases and J lost 6; bases outside the gene matches: 13. The CDR3 loop is CASSRGLAGMNRAGELFF. CDR3 bases: TGTGCCAGCAGCCGGGGACTAGCGGGAATGAATCGGGCCGGGGAGCTGTTTTTT.

This clonotype turned up a few times. The chain is built from TRBV24-1 and TRBJ2-7; 10 bases agree with TRBD2. CDR1 and CDR2 (germline): KGHDR, SFDVKD. V was pared by 10 bases and J by 0 bases, with 8 bases of the junction left unmatched. The CDR3 runs 15 residues. The DNA of the CDR3 is TGTGCCACAGGGACTAGCGCCGCTAGCTCCTACGAGCAGTACTTC. Translating gives CATGTSAASSYEQYF.

J is TRBJ1-2 and V is TRBV28; 10 bases match TRBD1. V was pared by 3 bases and J by 2 bases, with 6 bases of the junction left unmatched. Germline loops: CDR1 MDHEN, CDR2 SYDVKM. This CDR3 has 16 residues. The CDR3 region is CASSFPDRGENYGYTF. The CDR3 nucleotides read TGTGCCAGCAGTTTCCCGGACAGGGGGGAAAACTATGGCTACACCTTC.

This clonotype turned up a few times. The J gene is TRBJ2-2, the V gene TRBV9, with 9 bases that match TRBD2. The CDR3 runs to 16 residues. V shed 3 bases, J shed 2 bases, and the junction held 5 bases outside the gene matches. The germline CDR1 and CDR2 sequences are SGDLS and YYNGEE. This CDR3 reads CASSASSGINTGELFF. CDR3 coding DNA: TGTGCCAGCAGCGCATCTAGCGGGATTAACACCGGGGAGCTGTTTTTT.

The chain recombines TRBV7-9 with TRBJ2-7; D possibly matches TRBD1 or TRBD2 (5 bases each). CDR1 is SEHNR, CDR2 FQNEAQ, per germline (reference sequence). The CDR3 runs 12 residues. The V and J ends lost 4 bases and 7 bases respectively, with 11 bases between them. This CDR3 is CASSSEGPEQYF. The CDR3 region has the DNA TGTGCCAGCAGCTCCGAGGGGCCGGAGCAGTACTTC.

The table lists this clonotype with a few counts. V gene TRBV7-2 combines with J gene TRBJ2-5; D is uncertain. Germline V gene data show CDR1 as SGHTA and CDR2 as FQGNSA. Trimming took off 1 base at V and 5 bases at J, with 8 bases between the two ends. This CDR3 region has 13 residues. The CDR3 DNA reads TGTGCCAGCAGCTTAGAAACCCGTGAGACCCAGTACTTC. Residues: CASSLETRETQYF.

This clonotype was seen a few times. The rearrangement joins TRBV7-2 to TRBJ1-3; perhaps TRBD1 as D (5 bases). The CDR3 consists of 17 residues. From germline, CDR1 is SGHTA and CDR2 FQGNSA. Trimming pared 3 bases from V and 0 bases from J, leaving 15 bases between. CDR3 coding DNA: TGTGCCAGCAGCTTCGTCCGCGGGGGGAGCTCTGGAAACACCATATATTTT. It specifies CASSFVRGGSSGNTIYF.

In this sample, this clonotype turned up a few times. This chain joins TRBV9 and TRBJ2-7, with no clear D. The CDR3 has 13 residues. Germline CDR1 and CDR2: SGDLS and YYNGEE. Trimming took 3 bases from V and 6 from J, leaving 13 bases between them. The CDR3 region has the DNA TGTGCCAGCAGCGGAAGAGACTCTTTCGAGCAGTACTTC. This encodes CASSGRDSFEQYF.

This chain links TRBV20-1 with TRBJ2-1; 7 bases line up with TRBD2. CDR3 length: 14 amino acids. The germline CDR1 and CDR2 sequences are DFQATT and SNEGSKA (reference sequence). V trimming: 4 bases; J trimming: 3 bases; junction bases outside the gene matches: 6. The CDR3 here is CSAKAGDFYNEQFF. The CDR3 DNA is TGCAGTGCTAAGGCGGGGGATTTCTACAATGAGCAGTTCTTC.

The sample holds a few counts of this clonotype. The chain links TRBV24-1 to TRBJ2-2; 10 nucleotides align to TRBD1. The germline CDR1 and CDR2 sequences are KGHDR and SFDVKD. This CDR3 is 15 amino acids long. The junction had 9 bases not matched to a gene; V was cut back by 8 bases and J by 7 bases. The CDR3 nucleotides read TGTGCCACCATGGCCCGACAGGGGGCCGGCGGGGAGCTGTTTTTT. This codes for CATMARQGAGGELFF.

This chain links TRBV12-3 or TRBV12-4 with TRBJ2-5; D is unclear. V was trimmed by 3 bases and J by 0 bases, leaving 8 bases between them. The CDR3 covers 14 residues. The CDR3 bases are TGTGCCAGCAGTTTCCGCCTGTACCAAGAGACCCAGTACTTC. Residues: CASSFRLYQETQYF.